The rows below give T cell receptor beta chains drawn from one sample of a study of blood T cell repertoires in COVID-19. The data were produced by immunoSEQ multiplex PCR, yet TCRdb's version contains in-frame clones alone and is incomplete. The table records around 150,000 clones, roughly 88% of them present only once. Specimen: PBMCs or T cells enriched from blood (not recorded which). These receptors all come from a woman aged 55 to 70 who had recovered from COVID-19. Each CDR3 is given with its conserved first and last residue. D genes are given only for firm matches. Not every row has a clone size; where given, it reads once, few, many or a size class.

clone_size: NA; d_call: NA; v_call: TRBV5-6; j_call: TRBJ1-2; cdr3_nt: TGTGCCAGCAGCTTTCAGGTCCCAAATGGCTACACCTTC; cdr3_aa: CASSFQVPNGYTF
clone_size: few; d_call: NA; v_call: TRBV6-5; j_call: TRBJ1-5; cdr3_nt: TGTGCCAGCAGTCCGACAGGTTTGAATCAGCCCCAGCATTTT; cdr3_aa: CASSPTGLNQPQHF
clone_size: NA; d_call: NA; v_call: TRBV18; j_call: TRBJ1-2; cdr3_nt: TGTGCCAGCTCACCCGGAGAGGTCTATGGCTACACCTTC; cdr3_aa: CASSPGEVYGYTF
clone_size: NA; d_call: TRBD1; v_call: TRBV5-1; j_call: TRBJ1-1; cdr3_nt: TGCGCCAGCAATCCGGGACAGGGGGCACCACGGACTGAAGCTTTCTTT; cdr3_aa: CASNPGQGAPRTEAFF
clone_size: NA; d_call: TRBD1; v_call: TRBV4-1; j_call: TRBJ2-7; cdr3_nt: TGCGCCAGCAGCCACCGACAGGGTAGTACCTACGAGCAGTACTTC; cdr3_aa: CASSHRQGSTYEQYF
clone_size: NA; d_call: TRBD1; v_call: TRBV7-3; j_call: TRBJ2-1; cdr3_nt: TGTGCCAGCAGCGCACGGGACAGGGACAATGAGCAGTTCTTC; cdr3_aa: CASSARDRDNEQFF
clone_size: few; d_call: NA; v_call: TRBV30; j_call: TRBJ1-2; cdr3_nt: TGTGCCTGGAGCTATCGGGGCTATGGCTACACCTTC; cdr3_aa: CAWSYRGYGYTF
clone_size: NA; d_call: NA; v_call: TRBV5-5; j_call: TRBJ1-5; cdr3_nt: TGTGCCAGCAGCTTAGGGGCAGGCAATCAGCCCCAGCATTTT; cdr3_aa: CASSLGAGNQPQHF
clone_size: NA; d_call: NA; v_call: TRBV7-9; j_call: TRBJ1-2; cdr3_nt: TGTGCCAGCAGCTCGTCACCCGCCAGCGAGACTTACACCTTC; cdr3_aa: CASSSSPASETYTF
clone_size: NA; d_call: NA; v_call: TRBV30; j_call: TRBJ1-1; cdr3_nt: TGTGCCTGGAACGGTATGGGGCATGATCCTATGAACACTGAAGCTTTCTTT; cdr3_aa: CAWNGMGHDPMNTEAFF
clone_size: NA; d_call: NA; v_call: TRBV2; j_call: TRBJ1-5; cdr3_nt: TGTGCCAGCAGTGACAGTAGCTCTAATCAGCCCCAGCATTTT; cdr3_aa: CASSDSSSNQPQHF
clone_size: NA; d_call: TRBD2; v_call: TRBV11-3; j_call: TRBJ2-3; cdr3_nt: TGTGCCAGCAGGGCGCGGGGGGCAGATACGCAGTATTTT; cdr3_aa: CASRARGADTQYF
clone_size: NA; d_call: TRBD1; v_call: TRBV2; j_call: TRBJ1-1; cdr3_nt: TGTGCCAGCAGAGGACAGGGGGTCATGAACACTGAAGCTTTCTTT; cdr3_aa: CASRGQGVMNTEAFF
clone_size: NA; d_call: NA; v_call: TRBV7-8; j_call: TRBJ1-1; cdr3_nt: TGTGCCAGCAGCTTAGCGCGACAGGCCTCTGCTCACACTGAAGCTTTCTTT; cdr3_aa: CASSLARQASAHTEAFF
clone_size: NA; d_call: NA; v_call: TRBV10-3; j_call: TRBJ2-4; cdr3_nt: TGTGCCATCAGCGCAGGACGGAGGAAGGGGGACATTCAGTACTTC; cdr3_aa: CAISAGRRKGDIQYF
clone_size: NA; d_call: NA; v_call: TRBV5-1; j_call: TRBJ1-1; cdr3_nt: TGCGCCAGCAGCTTGGTTACAGTGGACACTGAAGCTTTCTTT; cdr3_aa: CASSLVTVDTEAFF
clone_size: NA; d_call: NA; v_call: TRBV10-3; j_call: TRBJ2-5; cdr3_nt: TGTGCCATCAGCTTACTAGAGCAAGAGACCCAGTACTTC; cdr3_aa: CAISLLEQETQYF
clone_size: NA; d_call: TRBD1; v_call: TRBV28; j_call: TRBJ1-2; cdr3_nt: TGTGCCAGCAGTTCTACTTTCGGGGACAGGGGTAACTATGGCTACACCTTC; cdr3_aa: CASSSTFGDRGNYGYTF
clone_size: NA; d_call: TRBD1; v_call: TRBV28; j_call: TRBJ2-7; cdr3_nt: TGTGCCAGCAGTTTCTCCGGGACAGGGAAGCAGTACTTC; cdr3_aa: CASSFSGTGKQYF
clone_size: NA; d_call: TRBD1; v_call: TRBV11-2; j_call: TRBJ1-2; cdr3_nt: TGTGCCAGCAGTCAGGACAGGGTTGTCTATGGCTACACCTTC; cdr3_aa: CASSQDRVVYGYTF
clone_size: once; d_call: TRBD1; v_call: TRBV5-6; j_call: TRBJ1-2; cdr3_nt: TGTGCCAGCAGCATCGGGACAGACTATGGCTACACCTTC; cdr3_aa: CASSIGTDYGYTF
clone_size: NA; d_call: TRBD1; v_call: TRBV7-3; j_call: TRBJ1-1; cdr3_nt: TGTGCCAGCAGCTTGGAGGGGGCCCGAACTGAAGCTTTCTTT; cdr3_aa: CASSLEGARTEAFF
clone_size: NA; d_call: TRBD1; v_call: TRBV4-2; j_call: TRBJ2-3; cdr3_nt: TGTGCCAGCAGCCAGCACGCGACAGGGTCGATAGATACGCAGTATTTT; cdr3_aa: CASSQHATGSIDTQYF
clone_size: few; d_call: TRBD1; v_call: TRBV2; j_call: TRBJ1-2; cdr3_nt: TGTGCCAGCAGTGAAAGGGCAGGGGGCATCTATGGCTACACCTTC; cdr3_aa: CASSERAGGIYGYTF
clone_size: few; d_call: NA; v_call: TRBV27; j_call: TRBJ2-1; cdr3_nt: TGTGCCAGCAGTTTAGGGCCCCAAGCCCATCGGTTCTTC; cdr3_aa: CASSLGPQAHRFF